Below are 18 T cell receptor beta chains sequenced from a single sample in a study of cytomegalovirus exposure and HLA in healthy donors (dated by TCRdb to 2016 to 2017). The library was prepared using the immunoSEQ multiplex PCR assay. For the multiplex PCR, a mixture combining 60 forward primers for TCR Vbeta segments and 13 reverse primers for TCR Jbeta segments was used. TCRdb's version of the immuneACCESS table is confined to in-frame rearrangements and falls short of the full clone set. An unresolved V gene accounts for under half of the shortfall where checked; the remainder is of unknown origin. The sample records about 30,000 clones, just under 90% of which are singletons. The ten largest clones capture approximately 2.8% of the sample. Sequencing was done on a sample of PBMCs. The receptors were gathered from a boy between 10 and 17 years old in good health and CMV-seronegative.

The V and J genes are TRBV5-1 and TRBJ2-7, with 8 bases identical to TRBD1. Germline V gene sequence: CDR1 SGHRS, CDR2 YFSETQ. V lost 5 bases to trimming and J lost 0 bases; unmatched junction nucleotides: 13. The CDR3 runs 17 residues. CDR3 in DNA: TGCGCCAGCAGAAGAACGCCGGGACAGGATTACTCCTACGAGCAGTACTTC. Translating gives CASRRTPGQDYSYEQYF.

This clone was counted a few times. CDR3 DNA sequence: TGCGCCAGCAGCCTAACCGGGACAGGCAATCAGCCCCAGCATTTT. The encoded protein is CASSLTGTGNQPQHF. This sequence joins TRBV4-1 and TRBJ1-5; 7 nucleotides match TRBD1. Germline V gene sequence: CDR1 MGHRA, CDR2 YSYEKL. The CDR3 sequence is 15 residues long. V dropped 4 bases and J dropped 2; count of bases not matched to a gene: 5.

V usage is TRBV7-2 and J usage is TRBJ1-2; 9 bases align to TRBD1. J was trimmed by 8 bases and V by 5 bases; bases with no gene match: 12. The V gene's germline CDR1 is SGHTA and CDR2 FQGNSA. The CDR3 is 15 amino acids. In nucleotides, the CDR3 is TGTGCCAGCAGCCCACAACCGGGACAGGGTGGGGGCTACACCTTC. Translation: CASSPQPGQGGGYTF.

The chain recombines TRBV5-5 with TRBJ2-2; the match to TRBD1 covers 10 bases. Germline CDR1 reads SGHKS; CDR2 reads YYEKEE (reference sequence). The length of the CDR3 is 15 residues. With 5 bases clipped from V and 7 bases from J, the junction kept 8 bases outside the gene matches. The CDR3 region has the DNA TGTGCCAGCAGTCCCGTTGGACAGGGGGGCGGGGAGCTGTTTTTT. Translated: CASSPVGQGGGELFF.

This chain uses TRBV5-4 with TRBJ2-7, with unresolved D. The V gene's germline CDR1 is SGHNT and CDR2 YYREEE (reference sequence). There are 15 residues in the CDR3. Trimming stripped 0 bases from V and 2 bases from J, with 12 bases between. CDR3 protein: CASSLGSVQTYEQYF. Written as DNA, the CDR3 is TGTGCCAGCAGCTTGGGTTCAGTACAAACCTACGAGCAGTACTTC.

The chain carries TRBV5-1 and TRBJ1-2, with D tentatively TRBD1 (5 bases). Germline-derived CDR1 and CDR2 are SGHRS and YFSETQ. Trimming cost V 0 bases and J 4 bases, with 10 bases left between them. The CDR3 sequence is 14 residues long. The DNA of the CDR3 is TGCGCCAGCAGCTTGGGGGCAGGGCCCTATGGCTACACCTTC. Its translation: CASSLGAGPYGYTF.

The J gene is TRBJ2-7, the V gene TRBV28, with 8 bases that match TRBD2. Trimming removed 6 bases from V and 0 bases from J; junction bases left unmatched: 7. The CDR3 sequence is 15 residues long. The germline CDR1 and CDR2 sequences are MDHEN and SYDVKM. CDR3 amino acids: CASSPRGVSSYEQYF. CDR3 bases: TGTGCCAGCAGCCCGCGGGGGGTTTCCTCCTACGAGCAGTACTTC.

J is TRBJ2-7 and V is TRBV30, with TRBD1 identical over 7 bases. J gave up 1 base and V 5 bases, and 2 bases lay outside the gene matches. This CDR3 has 12 amino acids. Per germline, CDR1 GTSNPN and CDR2 SVGIG (reference sequence). CDR3 region: CAWRDRSYEQYF. CDR3 DNA sequence: TGTGCCTGGCGGGACAGATCCTACGAGCAGTACTTC.

The chain combines TRBV11-1 with TRBJ2-7; 8 bases match TRBD2. The CDR3 has 16 residues. V shed 4 bases and J 1 base; nucleotides not matched to a gene: 9. Germline-derived CDR1 and CDR2 are SGHAT and FQDESV (reference sequence). The DNA for the CDR3 is TGTGCCAGCAGCTCCTCCGGGACTAGTCCGTCCTACGAGCAGTACTTC. Residues: CASSSSGTSPSYEQYF.

This clone was seen more than once but under ten times. The chain links TRBV15 to TRBJ1-5; a weak D match, TRBD1 (5 bases). Germline CDR1 is LNHNV and CDR2 is YYDKDF (reference sequence). The CDR3 is 15 amino acids. V dropped 5 bases and J dropped 1 base, with 12 bases sitting between them. The CDR3 spells CATSSGVESNQPQHF. Here the CDR3 DNA reads TGTGCCACCAGCTCGGGGGTCGAAAGCAATCAGCCCCAGCATTTT. The whole variable domain, filled in from reference TRBV15 and TRBJ1-5, reads DAMVIQNPRYQVTQFGKPVTLSCSQTLNHNVMYWYQQKSSQAPKLLFHYYDKDFNNEADTPDNFQSRRPNTSFCFLDIRSPGLGDTAMYLCATSSGVESNQPQHFGDGTRLSIL.

The chain combines TRBV4-1 with TRBJ2-7, with 11 bases aligning to TRBD2. V gave up 1 base and J gave up 6 bases; unmatched junction bases: 26. This CDR3 is built from 22 residues. From germline, CDR1 is MGHRA and CDR2 YSYEKL. CDR3 in amino acids: CASSQGLPQRLVGSGGAGEQYF. CDR3 DNA: TGCGCCAGCAGCCAAGGACTGCCTCAGCGGTTAGTCGGTAGCGGGGGGGCTGGCGAGCAGTACTTC.

Here the CDR3 DNA reads TGTGCCAGCAGCAAAGTAAAGGTTGTCGGCGGTGAAGCTTTCTTT. Translating gives CASSKVKVVGGEAFF. The chain couples TRBV21-1 to TRBJ1-1. TRBV21-1 constitutes a pseudogene. The length of the CDR3 is 15 residues.

The chain carries TRBV11-2 and TRBJ1-2; 9 nucleotides line up with TRBD1. The CDR3 contains 13 residues. Germline-derived CDR1 and CDR2 are SGHAT and FQNNGV. The junction had 6 bases not matched to a gene; V was cut back by 5 bases and J by 8 bases. CDR3 bases: TGTGCCAGCAGCCAGGACAGGGGTCGAGGCTACACCTTC. It specifies CASSQDRGRGYTF. The whole variable domain, filled in from reference TRBV11-2 and TRBJ1-2, reads EAGVAQSPRYKIIEKRQSVAFWCNPISGHATLYWYQQILGQGPKLLIQFQNNGVVDDSQLPKDRFSAERLKGVDSTLKIQPAKLEDSAVYLCASSQDRGRGYTFGSGTRLTVV.

The chain has TRBV5-1 and TRBJ2-1; TRBD2 matches at 11 bases. Germline V lookup: CDR1 SGHRS, CDR2 YFSETQ. V lost 4 bases, J lost 4 bases, and 1 base stayed unmatched. The CDR3 sequence is 14 residues long. The CDR3 is CASSPSGGYNEQFF. The CDR3 nucleotides read TGCGCCAGCAGCCCTAGCGGGGGGTACAATGAGCAGTTCTTC.

This clone occurred once. This rearrangement joins TRBV4-2 to TRBJ1-2; D is unclear. CDR3 size: 14 residues. Trimming left V 0 bases short and J 7 bases short, with 12 bases between. Germline V gene lookup returns CDR1 LGHNA and CDR2 YNFKEQ. The CDR3 sequence: CASSQDLQVLGYTF. The CDR3 coding sequence is TGTGCCAGCAGCCAAGACTTGCAGGTTCTTGGCTACACCTTC.

The chain has TRBV29-1 and TRBJ1-2; D may be TRBD1 (6 bases). Germline CDR1 and CDR2: SQVTM and ANQGSEA. The V end was cut by 6 bases, the J end by 6 bases, with 20 bases between. This CDR3 has 14 amino acids. The CDR3 protein is CSVDIQGLANGYTF. In nucleotides, the CDR3 is TGCAGCGTAGACATACAGGGCCTCGCGAATGGCTACACCTTC.

This clone was seen only a few times. This rearrangement joins TRBV9 to TRBJ2-2; perhaps TRBD1 as D (6 bases). The germline V gene has CDR1 SGDLS and CDR2 YYNGEE. CDR3 length: 19 residues. V shed 1 base and J shed 3 bases, with 22 bases lying between them. The CDR3 loop reads CASSVPRGGAFPDTGELFF. In nucleotides, the CDR3 is TGTGCCAGCAGCGTACCTCGAGGGGGAGCATTCCCGGACACCGGGGAGCTGTTTTTT.

The V gene is TRBV7-3, the J gene TRBJ2-2, with TRBD2 matching 7 bases. V lost 5 bases, J lost 5 bases, and 8 bases stayed unmatched. Germline CDR1 SGHTA, CDR2 FQGTGA. The CDR3 has 15 amino acids. The CDR3 reads CASSQVGGGTGELFF. CDR3 nucleotides: TGTGCCAGCAGCCAAGTGGGGGGAGGGACCGGGGAGCTGTTTTTT.